This record concerns one TCR beta chain sequence. Its target is unknown. A single record per CDR3 protein comes from TCRdb applying MiXCR to the 5' RACE reads. The repertoire has about 440,000 distinct CDR3 sequences, about 19% of them found once; the top ten carry around 8.4%. This entry comes from a study of T-cell memory formation after mild COVID-19. Germline trimming cut 0 bases from V and 2 bases from J; bases unmatched to any gene: 5. The germline V gene encodes CDR1 LNHNV and CDR2 YYDKDF (reference sequence). This CDR3 is built from 16 residues. The study's findings and limits: Pre-infection memory showed some responding clones, and this suggested that cross-reactive memory joined.

The source of this sequence is an adult woman who had mild COVID-19 (a few samples of this study predate the infection). Cell type and time point are not known. The sequenced sample was PBMCs or a T cell subset sorted from them (not recorded which). The chain links TRBV15 to TRBJ2-5, with TRBD2 identical over 8 bases. CDR3 DNA: TGTGCCACCAGCAGAGAAGTCCCTAGCGGGCAAGAGACCCAGTACTTC. Encoded protein: CATSREVPSGQETQYF.